This record looks at one T cell receptor (beta chain) sequence and its context. The antigen is not known. This entry belongs to a study of CXCR3-negative and CXCR3-positive naive CD8 T cells. Overall study: The dataset comprises some 130 million TRB reads in total, with about 1.5 +/- 0.3 million reads per library. Notes on the study in general: Naive cells that were CXCR3-negative or CXCR3-positive used TRBV-TRBJ genes alike, while memory cells diverged. Surface CD5 was comparable between naive subsets; TCR strength was inferred from TRB CDR3 properties.

Per germline, CDR1 SQVTM and CDR2 ANQGSEA. The CDR3 totals 14 residues. Triplicate sorting captured around 300,000 cells each from every CD8+ T cell subset. The TRB cDNA libraries were prepared by 5' RACE with UMI labels. TCRdb reprocessed the 5' RACE reads, keeping one entry per CDR3 protein, no DNA. This sample's table has 43,000 or so distinct CDR3 sequences. This clonotype was sampled from a human donor in good health. Some clones in this sample may be carry-over from other donors' samples. Sequenced sample: memory CD8+ T cells from blood. The V gene is TRBV29-1, the J gene TRBJ2-1; no DNA is available, so the TRBD1 call from TCRdb remains unchecked. The CDR3 here is CSVDWTGQRNEQFF.